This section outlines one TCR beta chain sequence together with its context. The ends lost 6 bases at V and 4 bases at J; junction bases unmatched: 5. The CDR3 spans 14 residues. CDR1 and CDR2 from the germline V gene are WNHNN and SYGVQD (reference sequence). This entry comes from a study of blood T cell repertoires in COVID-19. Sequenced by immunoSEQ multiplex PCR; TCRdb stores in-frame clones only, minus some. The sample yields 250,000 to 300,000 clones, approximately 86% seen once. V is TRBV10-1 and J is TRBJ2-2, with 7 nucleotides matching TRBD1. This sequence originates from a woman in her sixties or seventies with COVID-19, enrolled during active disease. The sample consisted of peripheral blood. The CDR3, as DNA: TGCGCCAGCAGACAGGGGACGGGCACCGGGGAGCTGTTTTTT. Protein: CASRQGTGTGELFF.